One and the same sample provided the 11 T cell receptor beta chains below, sequenced in a study of T cell changes during pregnancy in multiple sclerosis. Generated by immunoSEQ multiplex PCR, the TCRdb table keeps only in-frame clones and is missing some. This sample has 33,000 or so clones, with 70% to 90% found just once. Here the sequenced sample was CD8+ T cells from peripheral blood mononuclear cells, taken in the second trimester of pregnancy. These receptors came from a female donor with multiple sclerosis, enrolled in a pregnancy study.

The CDR3 DNA sequence: TGCGCCAGCAGTCAAGGTTTGGCCAATCTGAACACTGAAGCTTTCTTT. This sequence encodes CASSQGLANLNTEAFF. The chain is built from TRBV23-1 and TRBJ1-1; D is unclear. TRBV23-1 is treated as an ORF (open reading frame) with a function not yet certain. Trimming left V 2 bases short and J 0 bases short, with 13 bases between. The length of the CDR3 is 16 residues.

This clone was counted only a few times. The CDR3, as DNA: TGTGCCTGGAGTGCAATTCTGAACACTGAAGCTTTCTTT. Its translation is CAWSAILNTEAFF. The chain couples TRBV30 to TRBJ1-1; D unclear. Germline CDR1 and CDR2: GTSNPN and SVGIG (reference sequence). The CDR3 is 13 amino acids. The V and J ends lost 1 base and 0 bases respectively, with 6 bases between them.

This chain connects TRBV23-1 to TRBJ1-5; D possibly corresponds to TRBD1 (6 bases). TRBV23-1 counts as an open reading frame of uncertain function. V was shortened by 4 bases and J by 0 bases, with 25 bases between the two germline ends. The CDR3 length is 20 residues. Written as DNA, the CDR3 is TGCGCCAGCAGTCCCAACCCGGGACATCGGAAAACTTATAGCAATCAGCCCCAGCATTTT. Residues: CASSPNPGHRKTYSNQPQHF.

The J gene is TRBJ2-3, the V gene TRBV28; TRBD1 is a possible D gene (5 bases). V was clipped by 5 bases and J by 6 bases, with 9 bases between them. Germline CDR1 MDHEN, CDR2 SYDVKM. The CDR3 length is 12 residues. Here the CDR3 reads CASSPGRDTQYF. For the CDR3, the DNA is TGTGCCAGCAGTCCAGGGCGGGATACGCAGTATTTT. Full variable domain (outside the CDR3, taken from reference TRBV28 and TRBJ2-3): DVKVTQSSRYLVKRTGEKVFLECVQDMDHENMFWYRQDPGLGLRLIYFSYDVKMKEKGDIPEGYSVSREKKERFSLILESASTNQTSMYLCASSPGRDTQYFGPGTRLTVL.

A few counts support this clone. The chain recombines TRBV29-1 with TRBJ1-2; weak D call: TRBD1 (5 bases). V was pared by 4 bases and J by 5 bases, with 5 bases between. Germline V gives CDR1 SQVTM, CDR2 ANQGSEA. The CDR3 totals 10 residues. The CDR3 DNA sequence: TGCAGCGTTGGACAGTATGGCTACACCTTC. Translated: CSVGQYGYTF.

This chain joins TRBV4-3 and TRBJ2-7; D remains unclear. From germline, CDR1 is LGHNA and CDR2 YSLEER. Trimming shortened V by 0 bases and J by 4 bases, and 13 bases separated the two germline ends. The length of the CDR3 is 15 residues. The CDR3 sequence: CASSQDEGVWYEQYF. The CDR3 DNA reads as TGCGCCAGCAGCCAAGATGAAGGAGTCTGGTACGAGCAGTACTTC.

V usage is TRBV15 and J usage is TRBJ2-7, with a possible D match to TRBD2 (6 bases). This CDR3 contains 15 residues. Trimming stripped 0 bases from V and 6 bases from J, with 15 bases between. The V gene's germline CDR1 is LNHNV and CDR2 YYDKDF (reference sequence). The CDR3 protein is CATSRERWTGSEQYF. The DNA of the CDR3 is TGTGCCACCAGCAGAGAAAGATGGACCGGGAGCGAGCAGTACTTC.

CDR3 protein: CASSSGTASGTQYF. CDR3 coding DNA: TGTGCCAGCAGTTCCGGGACAGCCTCAGGGACCCAGTACTTC. V and J are TRBV28 and TRBJ2-5; 7 bases are a match to TRBD1. V dropped 4 bases and J dropped 7; count of bases not matched to a gene: 9. The CDR3 has 14 amino acids. CDR1 and CDR2 from the germline V gene are MDHEN and SYDVKM.

V usage is TRBV4-3 and J usage is TRBJ2-2; no firm D call. The V end lost 5 bases, the J end lost 5 bases, and 12 bases lay between the germline ends. The CDR3 is made up of 14 amino acids. The germline V gene has CDR1 LGHNA and CDR2 YSLEER. The CDR3 here is CASSFGPQTGELFF. The CDR3 nucleotides read TGCGCCAGCAGCTTCGGTCCCCAAACCGGGGAGCTGTTTTTT.

The chain joins TRBV5-1 to TRBJ1-1, with D unresolved. V was pared by 5 bases and J by 1 base, with 3 bases between. Per the germline V gene, CDR1 is SGHRS and CDR2 is YFSETQ. This CDR3 contains 11 residues. In DNA form, the CDR3 reads TGCGCCAGCAGGGCGAACACTGAAGCTTTCTTT. Translation: CASRANTEAFF.

The V gene is TRBV4-1, the J gene TRBJ2-1; 7 nucleotides match TRBD2. The V gene's germline CDR1 is MGHRA and CDR2 YSYEKL. This CDR3 comprises 14 residues. The V and J ends lost 8 bases and 5 bases, in that order; junction bases with no gene match: 9. For the CDR3, the DNA is TGCGCCAGCGGAGGGAGGGAGGAAGACAATGAGCAGTTCTTC. Translated: CASGGREEDNEQFF.